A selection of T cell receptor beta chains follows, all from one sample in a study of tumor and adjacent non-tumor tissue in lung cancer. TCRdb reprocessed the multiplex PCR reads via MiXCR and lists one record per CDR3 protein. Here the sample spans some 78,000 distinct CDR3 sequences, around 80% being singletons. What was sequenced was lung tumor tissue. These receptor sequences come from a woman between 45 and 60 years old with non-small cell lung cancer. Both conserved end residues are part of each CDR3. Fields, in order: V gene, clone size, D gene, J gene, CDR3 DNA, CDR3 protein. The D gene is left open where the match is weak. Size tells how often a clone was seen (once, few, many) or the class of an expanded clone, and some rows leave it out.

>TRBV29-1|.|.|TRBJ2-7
TGCAGAGTGGGGGACATTTCCTACGAGCAGTACTTC
CRVGDISYEQYF
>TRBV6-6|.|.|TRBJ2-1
TGTGTCAGCAGTTACTTTGCCGGAATGGCAGCTACCTTCTACAATGAGCAATTCTTC
CVSSYFAGMAATFYNEQFF
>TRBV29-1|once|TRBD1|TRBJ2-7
TGTAGCGTGCGAATCCGGGACAGTGGGTACTACGAGCAATACTTC
CSVRIRDSGYYEQYF
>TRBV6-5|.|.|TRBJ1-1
TGTGCCAGGAGGGAGTTAGGGGTGTCCACTGAAGCTTTCTTT
CARRELGVSTEAFF
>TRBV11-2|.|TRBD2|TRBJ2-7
TGTGGCAGCAGGCTAAGAGTACTAGCGGTCTCGGAGGAGCAGTACTTC
CGSRLRVLAVSEEQYF
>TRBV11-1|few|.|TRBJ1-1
TGTGCCAGCAGTTTAGGAGGGGAGAGCACTGAAGCTTTCTTT
CASSLGGESTEAFF
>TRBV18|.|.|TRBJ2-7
TGTGCCAGCTCACCTACTGGCGGGTACGAGCAGTACTTC
CASSPTGGYEQYF
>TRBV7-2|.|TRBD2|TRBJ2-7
TGTGCCTGCAGCTTAGCTAGCGGTTCCTACGAGCGGTACTTC
CACSLASGSYERYF
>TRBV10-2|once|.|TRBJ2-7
TGCGCCGGCGGTGAGGAAGGTTACGAGCAGTACTTC
CAGGEEGYEQYF
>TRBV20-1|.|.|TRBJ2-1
TGCAGTGCTAGCGGCGGGAATACGCGCAATGAGCAGTTTTTC
CSASGGNTRNEQFF
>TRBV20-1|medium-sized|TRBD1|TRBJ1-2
TGCAGTGCTAAGAACCGGGACAGGGTGTACACCTTC
CSAKNRDRVYTF
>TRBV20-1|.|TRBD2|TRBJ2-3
TGCAGTGCGCGAAGCGGGGCAGTAAATACGCGGCACTTT
CSARSGAVNTRHF
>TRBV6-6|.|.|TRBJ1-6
TGTACCAGCCGAGATAATTCACTCCTCCACTTT
CTSRDNSLLHF
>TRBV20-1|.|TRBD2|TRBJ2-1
TGCAATGCTAGAGATGGACTAGCTCCAAGCTCCTACAATGGGCAGTTCTTC
CNARDGLAPSSYNGQFF
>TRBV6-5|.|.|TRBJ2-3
TGTGTCAGACTAGAGCTAGATACGCAGTATTTT
CVRLELDTQYF
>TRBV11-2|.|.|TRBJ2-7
TGTGCCAGCAGCCCCTCAAGAGAGCAGTACTTT
CASSPSREQYF
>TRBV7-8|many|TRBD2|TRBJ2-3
TGTGCCAGCAGCTATAGACTAGCGGGGAGCACAGATACGCAGTATTTT
CASSYRLAGSTDTQYF
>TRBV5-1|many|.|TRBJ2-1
TGCGCCAGCAGCTTGGGAACCTACAATGAGCAGTTCTTC
CASSLGTYNEQFF
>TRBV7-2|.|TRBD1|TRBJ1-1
TGTGCCAGCAGCTCACAGGGGACCGGGAACACTGAAGCTTTCTTT
CASSSQGTGNTEAFF
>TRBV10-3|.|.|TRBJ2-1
TGTGCCATCAGTGGGTCTGTGGGACACAGTGAGCAGTTCTTC
CAISGSVGHSEQFF
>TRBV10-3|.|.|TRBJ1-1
TGTGCTATCAGTGATGGCGTCAGTGAAACTTTCTTT
CAISDGVSETFF
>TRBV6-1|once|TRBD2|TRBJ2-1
TGTACCAACAGAATCCTAGCGGGCTCCTACAATGAGCAGTTCTTC
CTNRILAGSYNEQFF
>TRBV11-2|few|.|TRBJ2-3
TGTGCCGGCAGTTTAGATAAGGGGCTAGCCTCCACAGATACGCAGTACTTT
CAGSLDKGLASTDTQYF
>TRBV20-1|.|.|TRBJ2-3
TGCAGTGCTAGACATGCGAAACGACTAGAGGGAAGATCAGATACGCAGTATTTT
CSARHAKRLEGRSDTQYF
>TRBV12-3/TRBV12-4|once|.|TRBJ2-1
TGTGCCGGCGGCATGACGGACGGGTCGGGTGAGCAGTTCTTC
CAGGMTDGSGEQFF
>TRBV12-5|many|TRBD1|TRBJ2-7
TGTGCTAGTGGTTTGGTACCCCCCGGACAGGGTTCCGAGCAGTACTTC
CASGLVPPGQGSEQYF